The rows below give T cell receptor beta chains drawn from one sample of a study of beta chain features in type 1 diabetes. Clones were sequenced by immunoSEQ multiplex PCR, and TCRdb holds only the in-frame ones, with some missing. The table lists about 160,000 clones, approximately 7.9% of them singletons. Sequencing used central memory CD4+ T cells from blood. These receptors were obtained from a man aged 18-30 years with type 1 diabetes. Each CDR3 is given with its conserved first and last residue. The D gene is left open where the match is weak. A row's size may be missing; if present it is once, few, many or a size class.

TRBV6-1,TRBJ1-2,few,12,TRBD1,CAVRDREVRYTF,TGTGCCGTACGGGACAGGGAAGTGCGCTACACCTTC
TRBV2,TRBJ2-2,.,16,TRBD1,CASSEGQGANTGELFF,TGTGCCAGCAGTGAGGGACAGGGGGCGAACACCGGGGAGCTGTTTTTT
TRBV7-6,TRBJ2-5,few,15,TRBD1,CASSLAGDSKETQYF,TGTGCCAGCAGCTTAGCAGGGGACAGTAAAGAGACCCAGTACTTC
TRBV28,TRBJ2-7,.,12,.,CASSLAGYEQYF,TGTGCCAGCAGTTTGGCGGGCTACGAGCAGTACTTC
TRBV4-3,TRBJ1-5,many,13,.,CASSHDRFQPQHF,TGCGCCAGCAGCCATGACAGGTTTCAGCCCCAGCATTTT
TRBV29-1,TRBJ1-2,.,12,TRBD1,CSGGQPNYGYTF,TGCAGCGGGGGACAGCCTAATTATGGCTACACCTTC
TRBV15,TRBJ1-5,few,14,.,CATSRDDIYQPQHF,TGTGCCACCAGCAGAGATGACATCTATCAGCCCCAGCATTTT
TRBV28,TRBJ1-5,.,13,.,CASRKDSRQPQHF,TGTGCCAGCAGGAAGGACTCTCGGCAGCCCCAGCATTTT
TRBV5-1,TRBJ2-7,few,14,TRBD1,CASSSQGDTYEQYF,TGCGCCAGCAGCTCGCAGGGGGACACGTACGAGCAGTACTTC
TRBV7-6,TRBJ2-5,.,16,TRBD2,CASSSRLAGTQETQYF,TGTGCCAGCAGCTCCAGACTAGCGGGTACCCAAGAGACCCAGTACTTC
TRBV28,TRBJ2-1,few,14,.,CASSTGASYNEQFF,TGTGCCAGCAGTACGGGAGCCTCCTACAATGAGCAGTTCTTC
TRBV6-5,TRBJ2-3,.,15,.,CASSPLRGRTDTQYF,TGTGCCAGCAGTCCTTTGCGGGGGCGCACAGATACGCAGTATTTT
TRBV23-1,TRBJ2-1,.,17,.,CASSQSCLRETFNEQFF,TGCGCCAGCAGTCAATCTTGCCTTCGGGAGACCTTCAATGAGCAGTTCTTC
TRBV7-9,TRBJ2-1,few,15,TRBD2,CASSSYQRGYNEQFF,TGTGCCAGCAGCTCATACCAGCGGGGTTACAATGAGCAGTTCTTC
TRBV27,TRBJ2-7,few,14,.,CASSFGQGFGEQYF,TGTGCCAGCAGTTTTGGGCAGGGGTTCGGCGAGCAGTACTTC
TRBV5-1,TRBJ2-1,.,13,.,CASSAQSGDEQFF,TGCGCCAGCAGCGCACAATCGGGAGATGAGCAGTTCTTC
TRBV7-6,TRBJ2-1,.,13,.,CASSRNSVDEQFF,TGTGCCAGCAGCCGAAATAGCGTGGATGAGCAGTTCTTC
TRBV29-1,TRBJ2-5,few,16,TRBD1,CSVEAPGQGLGETQYF,TGCAGCGTTGAAGCCCCAGGACAGGGTTTAGGAGAGACCCAGTACTTC
TRBV15,TRBJ1-3,.,14,TRBD1,CATSDRAQGNTIYF,TGTGCCACCAGCGACAGGGCTCAGGGAAACACCATATATTTT
TRBV7-9,TRBJ2-2,.,16,TRBD1,CASSLGTGQHVGELFF,TGTGCCAGCAGCCTAGGGACAGGGCAGCATGTCGGGGAGCTGTTTTTT
TRBV7-2,TRBJ1-2,.,12,TRBD1,CASSLGTGRYTF,TGTGCCAGCAGCCTCGGGACAGGTCGCTACACCTTC
TRBV19,TRBJ1-2,few,14,.,CASSTSPDQRDYTF,TGTGCCAGTAGTACGAGCCCGGATCAGAGGGACTACACCTTC
TRBV11-3,TRBJ2-6,.,13,.,CASSNPGANVLTF,TGTGCCAGCAGCAATCCGGGGGCCAACGTCCTGACTTTC
TRBV28,TRBJ1-2,.,14,TRBD1,CASSFSQGTYGYTF,TGTGCCAGCAGCTTCTCACAGGGGACGTATGGCTACACCTTC
TRBV18,TRBJ2-1,.,18,TRBD2,CASSPKLPGTSGYNEQFF,TGTGCCAGCTCACCAAAGCTTCCCGGGACTAGCGGTTACAATGAGCAGTTCTTC
TRBV14,TRBJ2-3,few,14,.,CASSVRVGADTQYF,TGTGCCAGCAGCGTCAGGGTAGGGGCAGATACGCAGTATTTT
TRBV15,TRBJ2-7,few,15,.,CATSRDPTGSGEQYF,TGTGCCACCAGCAGAGATCCGACAGGCTCGGGTGAGCAGTACTTC
TRBV5-4,TRBJ2-6,few,19,TRBD1,CASSLPVGQGGSGANVLTF,TGTGCCAGCAGTCTCCCGGTGGGACAGGGGGGCTCTGGGGCCAACGTCCTGACTTTC
TRBV11-3,TRBJ2-1,.,16,.,CASSLGSRVSENEQFF,TGTGCCAGCAGCTTAGGAAGCCGGGTCTCCGAGAATGAGCAGTTCTTC
TRBV28,TRBJ2-1,many,16,TRBD2,CASSGASSGGAGEQFF,TGTGCCAGCAGTGGCGCCTCTAGCGGGGGGGCAGGTGAGCAGTTCTTC
TRBV15,TRBJ1-5,.,15,TRBD1,CATSSPQGPNQPQHF,TGTGCCACCAGCAGCCCACAGGGGCCCAATCAGCCCCAGCATTTT
TRBV5-1,TRBJ2-3,few,16,.,CASSTDFGKGTDTQYF,TGCGCCAGCAGTACCGACTTCGGGAAGGGCACAGATACGCAGTATTTT
TRBV15,TRBJ2-1,many,15,.,CATSREPSSYNEQFF,TGTGCCACCAGCAGAGAACCGAGCTCCTACAATGAGCAGTTCTTC
TRBV6-5,TRBJ2-5,few,14,.,CASSWDTAYGTQYF,TGTGCCAGCAGTTGGGACACGGCCTACGGGACCCAGTACTTC
TRBV25-1,TRBJ2-6,few,16,TRBD1,CASSAGTGSGANVLTF,TGTGCCAGCAGTGCGGGGACAGGATCTGGGGCCAACGTCCTGACTTTC
TRBV28,TRBJ2-7,few,15,TRBD2,CASSSPPRGDYEQYF,TGTGCCAGCAGTTCCCCGCCGCGGGGGGACTACGAGCAGTACTTC
TRBV30,TRBJ1-2,.,16,TRBD1,CAWSVLKGQGKNGYTF,TGTGCCTGGAGTGTACTTAAGGGACAGGGGAAAAATGGCTACACCTTC
TRBV28,TRBJ2-7,.,12,TRBD1,CASRGQGSEQYF,TGTGCCAGCAGAGGACAGGGGTCCGAGCAGTACTTC
TRBV7-9,TRBJ2-6,few,13,.,CASSLGGTNVLTF,TGTGCCAGCAGCTTAGGAGGGACCAACGTCCTGACTTTC
TRBV28,TRBJ1-5,many,16,TRBD1,CASSFGVGQKDQPQHF,TGTGCCAGCAGTTTCGGTGTGGGACAGAAGGATCAGCCCCAGCATTTT
TRBV13,TRBJ2-7,.,15,TRBD2,CASSDGLAGVREQYF,TGTGCCAGCAGCGACGGACTAGCGGGAGTTCGCGAGCAGTACTTC
TRBV5-4,TRBJ1-1,few,13,.,CASSSQPGAEAFF,TGTGCCAGCAGCTCGCAACCAGGGGCTGAAGCTTTCTTT